Listed below are T cell receptor beta chains from one sample, sequenced in a study of blood T cell repertoires in COVID-19. Data came from immunoSEQ multiplex PCR; TCRdb stores just in-frame clones and leaves some out. The sample holds about 240,000 clones, about nine tenths seen once. Sequencing used peripheral blood. These receptors all come from a man in his 60s with acute or convalescent COVID-19. The CDR3 runs from the conserved cysteine through the conserved F or W.

CDR3	V	J
CASSELAAETQYF	TRBV2	TRBJ2-5
CASSRGTFPVYEQYF	TRBV7-8	TRBJ2-7
CASSFWEGPLHF	TRBV27	TRBJ1-6
CASSPLAGAYEQYF	TRBV5-1	TRBJ2-7
CASSLRLTPFF	TRBV12-3/TRBV12-4	TRBJ2-1
CASSQNAGEGGDTQYF	TRBV4-3	TRBJ2-3
CASSLDRAVNTEAFF	TRBV7-3	TRBJ1-1
CASSPSGQTYGYTF	TRBV18	TRBJ1-2
CASSSGIEKLFF	TRBV28	TRBJ1-4
CAISGGIGGSEPQHF	TRBV10-3	TRBJ1-5
CASRSGTDFYEQYF	TRBV28	TRBJ2-7
CAWMTGARYGEQFF	TRBV30	TRBJ2-1
CSVLSGPPGEKLFF	TRBV29-1	TRBJ1-4
CASRDDRGLTYEQYF	TRBV6-5	TRBJ2-7
CASSLDRTSRDTEAFF	TRBV11-2	TRBJ1-1
CASSSGRELATEAFF	TRBV28	TRBJ1-1
CASSLAGNYGYTF	TRBV7-3	TRBJ1-2
CASSLTTGIGSPLHF	TRBV5-1	TRBJ1-6
CASSLDRMNYGYTF	TRBV7-2	TRBJ1-2
CASSLRYSGRDEQYF	TRBV7-3	TRBJ2-7
CASSLMTGAKTQYF	TRBV5-4	TRBJ2-5
CASSPSTGRYNEQFF	TRBV7-7	TRBJ2-1
CASSLGTGNYGYTF	TRBV7-2	TRBJ1-2
CASSSGMNTEAFF	TRBV9	TRBJ1-1
CASTPDRGRTGELFF	TRBV2	TRBJ2-2
CASSLGRAENTIYF	TRBV28	TRBJ1-3
CASSPGLLQETQYF	TRBV5-1	TRBJ2-5
CASSRQGANTEAFF	TRBV19	TRBJ1-1
CASSEDSYYGYTF	TRBV6-1	TRBJ1-2
CASSLRERGPGETQYF	TRBV9	TRBJ2-5
CASSSPTGGEGDTQYF	TRBV19	TRBJ2-3
CASRLGGVGDTQYF	TRBV10-2	TRBJ2-3
CASIPARASGTPGMAGQYF	TRBV6-4	TRBJ2-7
CASSHSYEQYF	TRBV5-6	TRBJ2-7
CASRSTSGTNTGELFF	TRBV2	TRBJ2-2
CASSLGLNTGELFF	TRBV5-1	TRBJ2-2
CASSNPGQGGTEAFF	TRBV6-6	TRBJ1-1
CASSNRVREQFF	TRBV19	TRBJ2-1
CASSPSGWRFF	TRBV6-4	TRBJ2-1
CASSLESARRGTNEKLFF	TRBV7-9	TRBJ1-4
CASKAGQWAEAFF	TRBV27	TRBJ1-1
CASSQVGSGSQGETQYF	TRBV4-1	TRBJ2-5
CASSTLWDFYSYEQYF	TRBV27	TRBJ2-7
CASSYSGRGELFF	TRBV6-5	TRBJ2-2
CSARGGNIQYF	TRBV20-1	TRBJ2-4
CAISDPGQGTDTQYF	TRBV10-3	TRBJ2-3
CASSLDSRHTDTQYF	TRBV11-1	TRBJ2-3
CASSLSSRGTGELFF	TRBV7-3	TRBJ2-2
CSASGSPRRETQYF	TRBV20-1	TRBJ2-5
CASSLQGGGNQPQHF	TRBV18	TRBJ1-5
CSAAPEYEQYF	TRBV20-1	TRBJ2-7
CASSQASGPGTSVSGANVLTF	TRBV4-3	TRBJ2-6
CASSIGLAPDTQYF	TRBV19	TRBJ2-3